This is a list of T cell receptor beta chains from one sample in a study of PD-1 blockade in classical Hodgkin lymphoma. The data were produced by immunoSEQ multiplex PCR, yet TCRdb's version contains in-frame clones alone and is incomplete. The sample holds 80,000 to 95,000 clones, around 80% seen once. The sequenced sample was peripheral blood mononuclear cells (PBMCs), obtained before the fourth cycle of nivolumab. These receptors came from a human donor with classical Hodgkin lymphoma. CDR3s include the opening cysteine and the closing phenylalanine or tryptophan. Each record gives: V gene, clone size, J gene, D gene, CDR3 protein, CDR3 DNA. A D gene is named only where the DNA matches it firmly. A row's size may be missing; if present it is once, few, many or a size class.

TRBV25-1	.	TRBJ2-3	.	CASSVDEQGPDTQYF	TGTGCCAGCAGTGTCGACGAGCAAGGCCCAGATACGCAGTATTTT
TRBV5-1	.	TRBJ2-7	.	CASSLGTVTYEQYF	TGCGCCAGCAGCTTGGGAACAGTGACCTACGAGCAGTACTTC
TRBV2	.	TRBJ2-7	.	CASSEGASYEQYF	TGTGCCAGCAGTGAAGGGGCCTCCTACGAGCAGTACTTC
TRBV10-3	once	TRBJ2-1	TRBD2	CAISELAGRGRNEQFF	TGTGCCATCAGTGAATTAGCGGGAAGGGGGAGGAATGAGCAGTTCTTC
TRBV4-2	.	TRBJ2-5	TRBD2	CASSLGHGTSQETQYF	TGTGCCAGCAGCTTGGGACACGGGACTAGTCAAGAGACCCAGTACTTC
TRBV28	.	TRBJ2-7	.	CASSFFGGSYEQYF	TGTGCCAGCAGTTTTTTTGGGGGCTCCTACGAGCAGTACTTC
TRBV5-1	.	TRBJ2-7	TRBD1	CASSPGQGSYEQYF	TGCGCCAGCAGCCCGGGACAGGGCTCCTACGAGCAGTACTTC
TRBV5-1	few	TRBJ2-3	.	CASCPSGVGTDTQYF	TGCGCCAGCTGCCCGTCGGGAGTCGGCACAGATACGCAGTATTTT
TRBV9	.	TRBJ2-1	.	CASSPSTSYNEQFF	TGTGCCAGCAGCCCCTCCACCAGTTACAATGAGCAGTTCTTC
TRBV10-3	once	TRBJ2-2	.	CATRGGAGELFF	TGTGCCACCAGGGGGGGAGCGGGGGAGCTGTTTTTT
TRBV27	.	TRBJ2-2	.	CASSFRGTGELFF	TGTGCCAGCAGTTTCCGGGGGACCGGGGAGCTGTTTTTT
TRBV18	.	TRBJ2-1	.	CASSPGPNSYNEQFF	TGTGCCAGCTCACCAGGGCCTAACTCCTACAATGAGCAGTTCTTC
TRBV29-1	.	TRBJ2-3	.	CSVLVGSDTQYF	TGCAGCGTGCTGGTTGGCTCAGATACGCAGTATTTT
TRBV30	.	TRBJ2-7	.	CAWSEQSYEQYF	TGTGCCTGGAGTGAACAGAGTTACGAGCAGTACTTC